Following are 19 T cell receptor beta chains from one sample sequenced in a study of cytomegalovirus exposure and HLA in healthy donors. TCRdb's table, derived via immunoSEQ multiplex PCR, lists solely in-frame clones and lacks some. The repertoire has around 140,000 clones, approximately 94% of them found once; the top ten carry approximately 1.8%. The specimen was PBMCs. The receptors were sampled from a man between 18 and 29 years old in good health and CMV-seropositive.

J is TRBJ2-2 and V is TRBV7-6, with D tentatively TRBD2 (6 bases). V shed 3 bases and J shed 3 bases, with 20 bases lying between them. This CDR3 region has 18 residues. Per the germline V gene, CDR1 is SGHVS and CDR2 is FNYEAQ. The CDR3 here is CASSFGPAAGPDTGELFF. CDR3 DNA sequence: TGTGCCAGCAGCTTTGGGCCGGCCGCGGGACCAGACACCGGGGAGCTGTTTTTT. Complete variable domain (other parts from reference TRBV7-6 and TRBJ2-2): GAGVSQSPRYKVTKRGQDVALRCDPISGHVSLYWYRQALGQGPEFLTYFNYEAQQDKSGLPNDRFSAERPEGSISTLTIQRTEQRDSAMYRCASSFGPAAGPDTGELFFGEGSRLTVL.

The chain couples TRBV9 to TRBJ1-4; no definite D call. V shed 0 bases and J shed 8 bases, with 14 bases lying between them. This CDR3 region has 15 residues. Per germline, CDR1 SGDLS and CDR2 YYNGEE. The CDR3 region has the DNA TGTGCCAGCAGCGTAGGATCGTTGGATAGCGAAAAACTGTTTTTT. Translated, it gives CASSVGSLDSEKLFF. Using reference TRBV9 and TRBJ1-4 for the parts outside the CDR3, the full variable domain is DSGVTQTPKHLITATGQRVTLRCSPRSGDLSVYWYQQSLDQGLQFLIQYYNGEERAKGNILERFSAQQFPDLHSELNLSSLELGDSALYFCASSVGSLDSEKLFFGSGTQLSVL.

This clone has only one observation. This chain joins TRBV28 and TRBJ2-7; no clear D gene. Germline V gene lookup returns CDR1 MDHEN and CDR2 SYDVKM. V dropped 1 base and J dropped 6 bases, with 10 bases sitting between them. The CDR3 covers 13 residues. Here the CDR3 reads CASSLFPGGEQYF. CDR3 in DNA: TGTGCCAGCAGTTTATTCCCCGGCGGCGAGCAGTACTTC.

The chain links TRBV6-5 to TRBJ1-1; 8 bases match TRBD1. CDR1 is MNHEY, CDR2 SVGAGI, per germline. V gave up 6 bases and J gave up 6 bases; unmatched junction bases: 3. This CDR3 comprises 12 residues. CDR3 coding DNA: TGTGCCAGCAGCTACAGGGGGTCTGAAGCTTTCTTT. This translates into CASSYRGSEAFF.

The chain joins TRBV5-1 to TRBJ2-2; 12 nucleotides line up with TRBD2. The CDR3 length is 14 residues. Germline V gene lookup returns CDR1 SGHRS and CDR2 YFSETQ. J lost 8 bases, V lost 3 bases, and 2 bases had no gene match. The CDR3 loop is CASSSGLAGGELFF. CDR3 bases: TGCGCCAGCAGCTCGGGACTAGCGGGTGGGGAGCTGTTTTTT.

The gene calls are TRBV6-5 and TRBJ2-7, with 11 bases identical to TRBD2. V shed 0 bases and J 4 bases; nucleotides not matched to a gene: 2. The germline gives CDR1 MNHEY, CDR2 SVGAGI. This CDR3 contains 15 residues. This CDR3 is CASSYSSGRAYEQYF. Written as DNA, the CDR3 is TGTGCCAGCAGTTACTCTAGCGGGAGGGCATACGAGCAGTACTTC.

The sample holds one count of this clone. The chain joins TRBV5-1 to TRBJ1-1, with 11 bases aligning to TRBD1. Germline CDR1 SGHRS, CDR2 YFSETQ. The CDR3 sequence is 17 residues long. V trimming: 0 bases; J trimming: 0 bases; junction bases outside the gene matches: 4. The CDR3 DNA sequence: TGCGCCAGCAGCTTGGGGACAGGGGGCCCCTTGAACACTGAAGCTTTCTTT. This translates into CASSLGTGGPLNTEAFF.

This clone showed up just a few times. The chain combines TRBV2 with TRBJ2-1, with a possible D match to TRBD1 (5 bases). Trimming left V 4 bases short and J 6 bases short, with 13 bases between. The length of the CDR3 is 14 residues. Germline values: CDR1 SNHLY, CDR2 FYNNEI. CDR3: CASSASRVPNEQFF. CDR3 nucleotide sequence: TGTGCCAGCAGTGCATCCAGGGTCCCCAATGAGCAGTTCTTC.

The chain links TRBV7-9 to TRBJ2-2; TRBD1 might be the D (5 bases). With 4 bases removed from V and 5 bases from J, the gap between germline ends came to 8 bases. CDR3 length: 13 residues. CDR1 and CDR2 (germline): SEHNR, FQNEAQ (reference sequence). The CDR3 DNA reads as TGTGCCAGCAGCTCCGACAGAACCGGGGAGCTGTTTTTT. As protein: CASSSDRTGELFF.

About this clone itself: In the same sample, other DNA sequences code for this CDR3. The chain is built from TRBV28 and TRBJ2-5; tentatively, D is TRBD2 (6 bases). V lost 1 base, J lost 5 bases, and 14 bases lay in between. The CDR3 runs to 15 residues. CDR1 is MDHEN and CDR2 is SYDVKM in the germline V gene. CDR3 bases: TGTGCCAGCAGTTTATCTCGGGGGAGAGGGGAGACCCAGTACTTC. Protein sequence: CASSLSRGRGETQYF.

The chain has TRBV2 and TRBJ2-7, with TRBD2 matching 13 bases. The CDR3 has 15 amino acids. V trimming: 6 bases; J trimming: 3 bases; junction bases outside the gene matches: 5. CDR1 and CDR2 from the germline V gene are SNHLY and FYNNEI. The CDR3 sequence: CASSVGLAGDYEQYF. The CDR3 DNA is TGTGCCAGCAGCGTCGGACTAGCGGGAGACTACGAGCAGTACTTC.

In its sample, this clone was seen a few times. V and J are TRBV6-9 and TRBJ2-3; D perhaps matches TRBD2 (6 bases). This CDR3 has 15 amino acids. The germline gives CDR1 MNHGY, CDR2 SVAAGI. The V gene lost 8 bases and the J gene lost 6 bases, with 21 bases spanning the gap. The CDR3 is CASLQEGRSRDTQYF. The CDR3 coding sequence is TGTGCCAGCTTGCAGGAGGGCCGATCGAGGGATACGCAGTATTTT.

This chain connects TRBV6-1 to TRBJ2-7; 8 nucleotides align to TRBD2. Trimming took 3 bases from V and 6 from J; bases not matched to a gene: 4. The germline gives CDR1 MNHNS, CDR2 SASEGT. The CDR3 length is 13 residues. The CDR3 sequence is CASSDREGREQYF. The DNA of the CDR3 is TGTGCCAGCAGTGACCGGGAGGGCCGCGAGCAGTACTTC.

The CDR3 bases are TGTGCCAGCAGCTCCGGGACTAGCGGCTACGAGCAGTACTTC. The encoded protein is CASSSGTSGYEQYF. This chain links TRBV7-9 with TRBJ2-7; 11 bases agree with TRBD2. Germline V gene data show CDR1 as SEHNR and CDR2 as FQNEAQ (reference sequence). The CDR3 loop spans 14 amino acids. V trimming: 4 bases; J trimming: 3 bases; junction bases outside the gene matches: 2. Filled out from reference TRBV7-9 and TRBJ2-7, the complete variable domain reads DTGVSQNPRHKITKRGQNVTFRCDPISEHNRLYWYRQTLGQGPEFLTYFQNEAQLEKSRLLSDRFSAERPKGSFSTLEIQRTEQGDSAMYLCASSSGTSGYEQYFGPGTRLTVT.

The V and J genes are TRBV30 and TRBJ2-1; 7 bases map to TRBD2. Germline assignment: CDR1 GTSNPN and CDR2 SVGIG (reference sequence). V lost 1 base, J lost 3 bases, and 3 bases stayed unmatched. There are 14 residues in the CDR3. The CDR3 is CAWSEASGYNEQFF. In nucleotides, the CDR3 is TGTGCCTGGAGTGAGGCTAGCGGCTACAATGAGCAGTTCTTC. Together with reference TRBV30 and TRBJ2-1, the CDR3 gives the full variable domain: SQTIHQWPATLVQPVGSPLSLECTVEGTSNPNLYWYRQAAGRGLQLLFYSVGIGQISSEVPQNLSASRPQDRQFILSSKKLLLSDSGFYLCAWSEASGYNEQFFGPGTRLTVL.

The chain uses TRBV7-8 and TRBJ2-3; D gene unclear. In germline, CDR1 is SGHVS, CDR2 FQNEAQ. There are 14 residues in the CDR3. V shed 0 bases and J shed 6 bases, with 10 bases lying between them. DNA for the CDR3: TGTGCCAGCAGCTTAGCACCGAGTGTGGATACGCAGTATTTT. This gives the protein CASSLAPSVDTQYF.

The J gene is TRBJ1-5, the V gene TRBV28; possible D gene TRBD1, 5 bases. V lost 5 bases to trimming and J lost 3 bases, with 11 bases between them. This CDR3 has 14 amino acids. The germline V gene encodes CDR1 MDHEN and CDR2 SYDVKM. As DNA, the CDR3 is TGTGCCAGCAGTGGGGCCGCCTTCAATCAGCCCCAGCATTTT. Translated, it gives CASSGAAFNQPQHF.

The rearrangement uses TRBV7-6 and TRBJ1-5; TRBD1 might be the D (6 bases). Germline lookup yields CDR1 SGHVS and CDR2 FNYEAQ. The CDR3 is made up of 18 amino acids. Between the trimmed V and J ends, which lost 3 bases and 2 bases, there was a span of 20 bases. CDR3 in DNA: TGTGCCAGCAGCTTGGGGCCTCAGACAGGATTTGGCAATCAGCCCCAGCATTTT. This translates into CASSLGPQTGFGNQPQHF.

The V gene is TRBV4-1, the J gene TRBJ2-1; 11 bases line up with TRBD2. The CDR3 runs to 18 residues. Trimming at V came to 4 bases and at J to 9 bases, leaving 17 bases not matched to a gene. Germline V CDR1 and CDR2: MGHRA, YSYEKL. The CDR3 spells CASSPLMLIAGGLGEQFF. DNA of the CDR3: TGCGCCAGCAGCCCCCTTATGTTAATAGCGGGAGGGCTTGGTGAGCAGTTCTTC.